Below, one T cell receptor beta chain is given with its context. Original handling: Amplification from reference gene primers served as the basis for estimated nucleated cell counts. Sequencing used immunoSEQ multiplex PCR; TCRdb keeps in-frame clones, though not all of them. V and J calls and clone size come straight from that table; D and trimming were deduced from the DNA. The data show about 240,000 clones, around four fifths seen once. The data are from a study of blood T cell repertoires in COVID-19. Study-wide context: The United States, Italy and Spain supplied acute and convalescent COVID-19 samples. T cells, B-cell-depleted T cells, or PBMCs provided the cDNA or gDNA that served as material.

The CDR3 is 15 residues long. The V and J ends lost 7 bases and 5 bases, in that order; junction bases with no gene match: 8. Looked up from germline, CDR1 is SGHRS and CDR2 is YFSETQ. Specimen: peripheral blood. The origin of this receptor is a woman aged 55-70 years with active or convalescent COVID-19. The chain uses TRBV5-1 and TRBJ2-1, with 11 nucleotides matching TRBD2. This CDR3 reads CASQTGTSGNNEQFF. The CDR3 DNA reads as TGCGCCAGCCAAACCGGGACTAGCGGAAACAATGAGCAGTTCTTC.